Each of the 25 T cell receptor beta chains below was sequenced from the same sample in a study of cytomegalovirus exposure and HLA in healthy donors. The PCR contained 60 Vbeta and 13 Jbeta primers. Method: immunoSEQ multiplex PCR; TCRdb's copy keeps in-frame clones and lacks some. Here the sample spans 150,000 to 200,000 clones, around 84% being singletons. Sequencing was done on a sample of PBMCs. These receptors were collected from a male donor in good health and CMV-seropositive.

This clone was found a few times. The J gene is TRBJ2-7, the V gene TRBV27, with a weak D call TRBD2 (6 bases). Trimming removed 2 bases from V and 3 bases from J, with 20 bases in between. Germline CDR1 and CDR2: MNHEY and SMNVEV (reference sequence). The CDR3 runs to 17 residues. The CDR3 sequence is CASSLMGSRGNIYEQYF. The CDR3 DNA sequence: TGTGCCAGCAGTTTAATGGGTTCCCGGGGGAATATCTACGAGCAGTACTTC.

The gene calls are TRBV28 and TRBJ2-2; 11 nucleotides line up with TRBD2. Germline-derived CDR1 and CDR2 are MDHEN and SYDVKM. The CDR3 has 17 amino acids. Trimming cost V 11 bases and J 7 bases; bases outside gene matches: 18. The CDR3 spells CAVQLYSGRALGGELFF. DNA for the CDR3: TGTGCCGTCCAGCTGTATAGCGGGAGGGCCCTCGGCGGGGAGCTGTTTTTT.

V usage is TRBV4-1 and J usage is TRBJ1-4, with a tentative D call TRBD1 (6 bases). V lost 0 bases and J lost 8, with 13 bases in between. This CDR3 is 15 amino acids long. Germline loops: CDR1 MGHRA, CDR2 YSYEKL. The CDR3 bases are TGCGCCAGCAGCCAAGAACAGGGATTGAGGGAAAAACTGTTTTTT. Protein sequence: CASSQEQGLREKLFF.

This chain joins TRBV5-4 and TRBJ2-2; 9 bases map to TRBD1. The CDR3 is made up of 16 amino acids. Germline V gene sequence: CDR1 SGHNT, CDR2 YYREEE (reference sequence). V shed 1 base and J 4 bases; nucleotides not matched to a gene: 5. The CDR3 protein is CASSLRQGGGTGELFF. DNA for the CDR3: TGTGCCAGCAGCTTGAGACAGGGGGGGGGCACCGGGGAGCTGTTTTTT.

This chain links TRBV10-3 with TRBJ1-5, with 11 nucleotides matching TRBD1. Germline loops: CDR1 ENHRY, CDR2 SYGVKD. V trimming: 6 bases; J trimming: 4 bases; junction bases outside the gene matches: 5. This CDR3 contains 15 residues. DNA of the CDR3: TGTGCCATCAGATCCGGGACAGGGGGAAATCAGCCCCAGCATTTT. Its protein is CAIRSGTGGNQPQHF.

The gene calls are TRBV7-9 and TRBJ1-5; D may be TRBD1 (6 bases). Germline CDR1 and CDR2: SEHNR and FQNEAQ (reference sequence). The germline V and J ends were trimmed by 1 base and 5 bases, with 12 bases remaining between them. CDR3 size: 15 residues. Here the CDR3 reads CASSLGTNRDQPQHF. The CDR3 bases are TGTGCCAGCAGCTTAGGAACGAACAGGGATCAGCCCCAGCATTTT.

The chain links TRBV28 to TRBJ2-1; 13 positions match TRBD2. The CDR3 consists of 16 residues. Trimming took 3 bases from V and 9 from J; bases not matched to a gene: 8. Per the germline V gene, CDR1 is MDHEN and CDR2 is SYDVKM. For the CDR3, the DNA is TGTGCCAGCAGTTTTCCTCGACTAGCGGGAGGAGCTGAGCAGTTCTTC. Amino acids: CASSFPRLAGGAEQFF.

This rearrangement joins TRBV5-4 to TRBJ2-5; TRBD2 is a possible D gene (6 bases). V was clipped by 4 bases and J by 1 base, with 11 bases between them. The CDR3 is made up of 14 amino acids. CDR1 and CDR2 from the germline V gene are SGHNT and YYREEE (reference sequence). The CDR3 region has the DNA TGTGCCAGCAGCCTGCCGGGACTCCAAGAGACCCAGTACTTC. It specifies CASSLPGLQETQYF.

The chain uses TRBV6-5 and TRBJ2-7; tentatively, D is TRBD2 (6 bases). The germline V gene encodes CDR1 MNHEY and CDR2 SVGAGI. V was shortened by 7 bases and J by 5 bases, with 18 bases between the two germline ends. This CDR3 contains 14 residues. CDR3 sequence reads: CASTQRADNHEQYF. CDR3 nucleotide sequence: TGTGCCAGCACCCAGCGGGCTGACAACCACGAGCAGTACTTC.

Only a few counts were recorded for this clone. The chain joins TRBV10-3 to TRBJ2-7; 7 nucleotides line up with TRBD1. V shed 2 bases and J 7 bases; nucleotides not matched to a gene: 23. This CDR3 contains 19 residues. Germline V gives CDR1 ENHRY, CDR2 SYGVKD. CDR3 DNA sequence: TGTGCCATCAGTGAGCCAGGGAAAACCCGGGACAGTCGTTTGGGAGAGCAGTACTTC. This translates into CAISEPGKTRDSRLGEQYF.

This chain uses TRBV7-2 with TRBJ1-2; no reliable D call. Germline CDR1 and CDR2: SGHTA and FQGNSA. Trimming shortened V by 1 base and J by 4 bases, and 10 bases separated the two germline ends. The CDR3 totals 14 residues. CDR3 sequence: CASSLDRGIYGYTF. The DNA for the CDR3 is TGTGCCAGCAGCTTAGACCGGGGAATCTATGGCTACACCTTC.

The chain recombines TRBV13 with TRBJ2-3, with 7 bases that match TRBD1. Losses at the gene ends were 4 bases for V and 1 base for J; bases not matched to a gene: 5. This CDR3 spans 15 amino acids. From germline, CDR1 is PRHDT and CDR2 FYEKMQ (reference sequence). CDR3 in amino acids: CASSSGTAGTDTQYF. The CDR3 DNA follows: TGTGCCAGCAGCTCAGGGACAGCTGGCACAGATACGCAGTATTTT.

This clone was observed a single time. In DNA form, the CDR3 reads TGTGCCAGCAGTTTCTGGACCGGGACAGGTGCCCCTAACGAGCAGTACTTC. Its translation is CASSFWTGTGAPNEQYF. The J gene is TRBJ2-7, the V gene TRBV28, with 8 nucleotides matching TRBD1. Germline trimming cut 3 bases from V and 5 bases from J; bases unmatched to any gene: 15. Per germline, CDR1 MDHEN and CDR2 SYDVKM. The CDR3 sequence is 17 residues long.

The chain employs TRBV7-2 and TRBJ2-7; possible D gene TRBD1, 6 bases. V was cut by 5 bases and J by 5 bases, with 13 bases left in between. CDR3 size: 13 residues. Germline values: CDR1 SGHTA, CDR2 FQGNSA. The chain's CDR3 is CASSRDKGHEQYF. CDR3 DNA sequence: TGTGCCAGCAGCCGGGACAAAGGGCACGAGCAGTACTTC.

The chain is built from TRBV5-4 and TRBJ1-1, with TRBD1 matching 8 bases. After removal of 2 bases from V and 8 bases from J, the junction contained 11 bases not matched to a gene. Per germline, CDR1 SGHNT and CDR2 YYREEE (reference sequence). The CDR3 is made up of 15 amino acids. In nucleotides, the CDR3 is TGTGCCAGCAGCTTACCCGGGACAGGCACTATCGAAGCTTTCTTT. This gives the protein CASSLPGTGTIEAFF. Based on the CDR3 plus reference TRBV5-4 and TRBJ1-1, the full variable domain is ETGVTQSPTHLIKTRGQQVTLRCSSQSGHNTVSWYQQALGQGPQFIFQYYREEENGRGNFPPRFSGLQFPNYSSELNVNALELDDSALYLCASSLPGTGTIEAFFGQGTRLTVV.

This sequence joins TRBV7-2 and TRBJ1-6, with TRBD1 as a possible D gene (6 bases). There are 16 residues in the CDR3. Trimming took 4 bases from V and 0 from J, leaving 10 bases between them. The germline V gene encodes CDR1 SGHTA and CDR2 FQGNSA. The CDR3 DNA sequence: TGTGCCAGCAGCTCTACAGGGTACTCCTATAATTCACCCCTCCACTTT. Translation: CASSSTGYSYNSPLHF. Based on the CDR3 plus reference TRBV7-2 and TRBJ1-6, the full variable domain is GAGVSQSPSNKVTEKGKDVELRCDPISGHTALYWYRQSLGQGLEFLIYFQGNSAPDKSGLPSDRFSAERTGGSVSTLTIQRTQQEDSAVYLCASSSTGYSYNSPLHFGNGTRLTVT.

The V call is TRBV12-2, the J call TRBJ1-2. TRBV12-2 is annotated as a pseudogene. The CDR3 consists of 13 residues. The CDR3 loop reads CASRRLTDYGYTF. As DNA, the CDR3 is TGTGCAAGTCGCCGTTTAACGGACTATGGCTACACCTTC.

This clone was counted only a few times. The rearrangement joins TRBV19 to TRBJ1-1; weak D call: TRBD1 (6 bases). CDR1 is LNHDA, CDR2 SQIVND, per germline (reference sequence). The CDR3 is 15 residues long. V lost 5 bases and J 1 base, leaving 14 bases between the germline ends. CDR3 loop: CASSGTTVGNTEAFF. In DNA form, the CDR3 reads TGTGCCAGTAGTGGGACAACCGTGGGGAACACTGAAGCTTTCTTT.

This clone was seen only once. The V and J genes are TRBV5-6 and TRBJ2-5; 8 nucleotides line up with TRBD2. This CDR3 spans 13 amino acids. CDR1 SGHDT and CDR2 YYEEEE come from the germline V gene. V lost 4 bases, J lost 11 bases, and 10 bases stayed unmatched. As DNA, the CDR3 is TGTGCCAGCAGCCTAAGGGCGGGAGGTTTACAGTACTTC. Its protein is CASSLRAGGLQYF.

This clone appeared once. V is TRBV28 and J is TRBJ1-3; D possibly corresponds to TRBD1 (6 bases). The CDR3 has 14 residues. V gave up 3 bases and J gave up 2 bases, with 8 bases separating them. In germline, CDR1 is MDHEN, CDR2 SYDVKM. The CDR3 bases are TGTGCCAGCAGTTTCACAGGGCCTGGAAACACCATATATTTT. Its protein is CASSFTGPGNTIYF.

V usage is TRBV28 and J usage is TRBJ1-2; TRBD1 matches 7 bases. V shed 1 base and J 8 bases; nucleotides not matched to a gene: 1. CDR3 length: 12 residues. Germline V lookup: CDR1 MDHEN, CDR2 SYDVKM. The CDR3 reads CASSLSGGGYTF. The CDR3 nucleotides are TGTGCCAGCAGTTTATCAGGGGGAGGCTACACCTTC.

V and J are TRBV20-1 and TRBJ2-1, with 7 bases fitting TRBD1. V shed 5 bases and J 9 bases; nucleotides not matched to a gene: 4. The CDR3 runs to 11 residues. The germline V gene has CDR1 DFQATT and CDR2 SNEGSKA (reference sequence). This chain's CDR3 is CSAYRGTEQFF. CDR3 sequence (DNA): TGCAGTGCTTACAGGGGCACTGAGCAGTTCTTC.

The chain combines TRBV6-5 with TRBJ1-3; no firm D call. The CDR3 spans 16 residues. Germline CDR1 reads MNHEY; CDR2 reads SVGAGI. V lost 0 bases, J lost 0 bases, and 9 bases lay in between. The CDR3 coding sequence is TGTGCCAGCAGTTACTCGCGGTCGAGCTCTGGAAACACCATATATTTT. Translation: CASSYSRSSSGNTIYF.

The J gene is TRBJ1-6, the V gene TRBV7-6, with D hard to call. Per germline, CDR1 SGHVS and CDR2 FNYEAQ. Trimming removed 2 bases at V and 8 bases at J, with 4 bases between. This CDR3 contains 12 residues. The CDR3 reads CASSLSDSPLHF. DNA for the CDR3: TGTGCCAGCAGCTTAAGCGATTCACCCCTCCACTTT.

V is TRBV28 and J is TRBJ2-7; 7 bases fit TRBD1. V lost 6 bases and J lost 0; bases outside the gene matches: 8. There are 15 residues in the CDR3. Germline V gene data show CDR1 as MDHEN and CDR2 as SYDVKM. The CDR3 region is CASSPNRDSSYEQYF. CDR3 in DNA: TGTGCCAGCAGCCCCAACCGGGACAGCTCCTACGAGCAGTACTTC.